These T cell receptor beta chains were read from a single sample in a study of Graves' ophthalmopathy and Graves' hyperthyroidism. TCRdb passed the multiplex PCR reads through MiXCR, listing each CDR3 protein once. The sample has about 660,000 distinct CDR3 sequences, roughly two fifths seen once. The sequenced material came from peripheral blood. Receptor source: an adult man with Graves' ophthalmopathy. CDR3s include the opening cysteine and the closing phenylalanine or tryptophan. A D gene is named only where the DNA matches it firmly. Clone size is shown for a subset of rows, as once, few, many or a class of expanded clone.

>TRBV12-3/TRBV12-4|TRBJ2-5|many|TRBD1
TGTGCCAGCAGCATGAACAGGGGGGAGACCCAGTACTTC
CASSMNRGETQYF
>TRBV2|TRBJ1-1|many|NA
TGTGCCAGCAGTGTGTATCTCGGTGCTTTCTTT
CASSVYLGAFF
>TRBV29-1|TRBJ1-1|many|NA
TGCAGCGTTGAGGGGGTAAGGAACACTGAAGCTTTCTTT
CSVEGVRNTEAFF
>TRBV25-1|TRBJ2-5|NA|NA
TGCGCCAGCAGCCAAAGTGAACAGGGAGGAGAGACCCAGTACTTC
CASSQSEQGGETQYF
>TRBV5-8|TRBJ1-1|many|NA
TGTGCCAGCAGCTTGGTCCTCGAAGCTTTCTTT
CASSLVLEAFF
>TRBV6-1|TRBJ1-5|NA|NA
TGTGCCAGCAGTGAAAGATTTAAAAATAGCAATCAGCCCCAGCATTTT
CASSERFKNSNQPQHF
>TRBV7-2|TRBJ2-5|NA|TRBD2
TGTGCCAGCAGCTTCGGAGCGGGGGCCCAAGAGACCCAGTACTTC
CASSFGAGAQETQYF
>TRBV7-9|TRBJ2-2|NA|TRBD1
TGCGCCAGCAGCCACCCCGGGACAGGGGTGGCCGGGGAGCTGTTTTTT
CASSHPGTGVAGELFF
>TRBV20-1|TRBJ2-7|many|NA
TGCAGTGCGGGCACGACGCAAATAAGCTCCTACGAGCAGTACTTC
CSAGTTQISSYEQYF
>TRBV2|TRBJ1-2|NA|TRBD1
TGTGCCAGCGGGGGGGACAGGGCGGATGGCTACACCTTC
CASGGDRADGYTF
>TRBV9|TRBJ1-1|many|NA
TGTGCCAGCAGCGTAGCCAAGAACACTGAAGCTTTCTTT
CASSVAKNTEAFF
>TRBV20-1|TRBJ2-7|few|TRBD2
TGCAGTGCTTCCGGGAGGCCGGTGGGGGGCGAGCAGTACTTC
CSASGRPVGGEQYF
>TRBV19|TRBJ2-5|few|NA
TGTGCCAGTACCTCAAACGGGGGGCGCTCCGGAGAGACCCAGTACTTC
CASTSNGGRSGETQYF
>TRBV11-2|TRBJ1-2|NA|NA
TGTGCCAGCAGGGGAGTAGATGGCTACACCTTC
CASRGVDGYTF
>TRBV9|TRBJ1-4|NA|NA
TGTGCCAGCAGCCACCCCCAAACAGGTGCAACTAATGAAAAACTGTTTTTT
CASSHPQTGATNEKLFF
>TRBV6-5|TRBJ2-7|NA|TRBD1
TGTGCCAGCAGTTACCGCCGGACAGGGAGCTCCTACGAGCAGTACTTC
CASSYRRTGSSYEQYF
>TRBV7-8|TRBJ2-7|few|TRBD2
TGTGCCAGCAGCCCAATGTCGGGAGGGAAAGTAACCTACGAGCAGTACTTC
CASSPMSGGKVTYEQYF
>TRBV2|TRBJ2-7|NA|NA
TGTGCCTCGGTCGGGCTTCTCCCCTACGAGCAGTACTTC
CASVGLLPYEQYF
>TRBV6-4|TRBJ2-7|few|TRBD2
TGTGCCAGCAGTGCACTAGCGGTCGCCTACGAGCAGTACTTC
CASSALAVAYEQYF
>TRBV9|TRBJ2-2|many|TRBD2
TGTGCCAGCAGCGCCGCCCTTAGCGGGGGGGAGCTGTTTTTT
CASSAALSGGELFF
>TRBV5-6|TRBJ2-6|few|NA
TGTGCCAGCAGCTTCGGTAGCGGAGGGTCTGGGGCCAACGTCCTGACTTTC
CASSFGSGGSGANVLTF
>TRBV5-6|TRBJ2-2|NA|NA
TGTGCCAGCAGCCCTACCGGGGGACCGAACACCGGGGAGCTGTTTTTT
CASSPTGGPNTGELFF
>TRBV19|TRBJ1-4|NA|NA
TGTGCCAGTAGACAGGGCGGAGGTGAAAAACTGTTTTTT
CASRQGGGEKLFF
>TRBV5-6|TRBJ1-1|few|NA
TGTGCCAGCAGCGCCAGGGGCCGACCTGAAGCTTTCTTT
CASSARGRPEAFF
>TRBV7-7|TRBJ2-2|NA|NA
TGCGCCAGCACGAACCAAGACGATAACACCGGGGAGCTGTTTTTT
CASTNQDDNTGELFF
>TRBV10-3|TRBJ1-2|NA|NA
TGTGCCAGCAGTGAAGCGCGTGGGGGCTATGGCTACACCTTC
CASSEARGGYGYTF
>TRBV29-1|TRBJ1-1|NA|NA
TGCAGCGCTAAACGGGGGGCAAAGACTGAAGCTTTCTTT
CSAKRGAKTEAFF
>TRBV11-1|TRBJ1-1|many|NA
TGTGCCAGCAGCCCTCATTGGGACACTGAAGCTTTCTTT
CASSPHWDTEAFF